Sequencing of this TCR beta chain was carried out in a study of T-cell memory formation after mild COVID-19. TCRdb called the 5' RACE reads again in MiXCR, with one record for every CDR3 protein. The table shows almost 550,000 distinct CDR3 sequences, with around 20% occurring only once. Input material: PBMCs or a T cell subset sorted from them (not recorded which). The TCR sequence derives from an adult woman who had mild COVID-19 (a few samples of this study predate the infection). Cell type and time point are not known.

CDR3 sequence: CASSQETGMQTQYF. The CDR3 DNA reads TGTGCCAGCAGCCAAGAAACAGGGATGCAGACCCAGTACTTC. The chain joins TRBV3-1 to TRBJ2-5, with D tentatively TRBD1 (6 bases). The V gene's germline CDR1 is LGHDT and CDR2 YNNKEL (reference sequence). The CDR3 runs 14 residues. Trimming removed 0 bases from V and 6 bases from J, with 11 bases in between.